This TCR beta chain stems from a study of CD8 T cells in ankylosing spondylitis. Study results and limitations: What seemed typical of ankylosing spondylitis blood was a TCR beta motif built from about 8 highly homologous variants.

In regard to this clonotype: Its antigen is not known.

Making use of molecular barcodes, quantitative 5'-RACE generated TCR beta libraries. In TCRdb, the 5' RACE reads were re-called with MiXCR into one record per CDR3 protein. Of about 360,000 distinct CDR3 sequences in the sample, about 20% were seen once. The TCR was taken from a male donor with ankylosing spondylitis or in good health (not recorded which). What was sequenced was blood, either unsorted or a sorted T cell fraction (not recorded which).

Here the CDR3 reads CASSLDSGTGPNEQFF. CDR3 in DNA: TGTGCCAGCAGTTTAGATTCCGGGACAGGGCCAAATGAGCAGTTCTTC. The chain joins TRBV6-5 to TRBJ2-1; TRBD1 matches 9 bases. The CDR3 length is 16 residues. With 4 bases clipped from V and 7 bases from J, the junction kept 11 bases outside the gene matches. CDR1 and CDR2 (germline): MNHEY, SVGAGI.